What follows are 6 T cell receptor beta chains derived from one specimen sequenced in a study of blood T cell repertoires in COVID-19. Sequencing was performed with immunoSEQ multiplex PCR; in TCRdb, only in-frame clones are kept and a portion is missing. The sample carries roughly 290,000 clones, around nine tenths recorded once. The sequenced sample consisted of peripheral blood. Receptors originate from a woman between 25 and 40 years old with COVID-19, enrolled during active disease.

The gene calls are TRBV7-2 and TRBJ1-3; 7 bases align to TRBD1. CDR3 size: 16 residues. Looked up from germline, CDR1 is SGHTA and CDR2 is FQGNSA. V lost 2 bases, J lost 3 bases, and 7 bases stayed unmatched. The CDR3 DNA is TGTGCCAGCAGCTTAAAAGTAGGGGGCTTTGGAAACACCATATATTTT. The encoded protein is CASSLKVGGFGNTIYF.

The CDR3 protein is CASSLASGPNEQFF. The CDR3 DNA is TGTGCCAGCAGCTTAGCTAGCGGGCCCAATGAGCAGTTCTTC. V is TRBV7-8 and J is TRBJ2-1, with 7 bases matching TRBD2. The CDR3 covers 14 residues. Losses at the gene ends were 0 bases for V and 6 bases for J; bases not matched to a gene: 2. Per the germline V gene, CDR1 is SGHVS and CDR2 is FQNEAQ.

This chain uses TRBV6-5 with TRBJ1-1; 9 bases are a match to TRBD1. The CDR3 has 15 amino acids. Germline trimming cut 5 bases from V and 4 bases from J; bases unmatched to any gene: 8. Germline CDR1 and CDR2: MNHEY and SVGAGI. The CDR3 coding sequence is TGTGCCAGCAGTCAGGACAGGGGTACTGGCACTGAAGCTTTCTTT. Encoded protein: CASSQDRGTGTEAFF.

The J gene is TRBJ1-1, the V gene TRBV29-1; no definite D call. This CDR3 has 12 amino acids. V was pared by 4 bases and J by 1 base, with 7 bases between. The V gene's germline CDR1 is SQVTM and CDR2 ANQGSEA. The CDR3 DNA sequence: TGCAGCGTTGGACGGAGGAACACTGAAGCTTTCTTT. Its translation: CSVGRRNTEAFF.

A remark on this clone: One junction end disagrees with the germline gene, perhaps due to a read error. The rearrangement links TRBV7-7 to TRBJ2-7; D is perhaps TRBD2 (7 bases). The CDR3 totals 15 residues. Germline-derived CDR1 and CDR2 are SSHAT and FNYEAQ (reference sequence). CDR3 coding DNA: TGTGCTAGCAGGTGTCGGGGGGCGGGCCCCTACGAGCAGTACTTC. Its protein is CASRCRGAGPYEQYF.

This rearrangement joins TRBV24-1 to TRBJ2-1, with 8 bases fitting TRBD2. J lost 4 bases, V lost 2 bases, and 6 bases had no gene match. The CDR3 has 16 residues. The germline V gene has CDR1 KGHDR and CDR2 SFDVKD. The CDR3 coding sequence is TGTGCCACCAGTGATTGGGCTAGCGGGCCGTACAATGAGCAGTTCTTC. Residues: CATSDWASGPYNEQFF.